One and the same sample provided the 29 T cell receptor beta chains below, sequenced in a study of regulatory T cells in long-lasting Graves disease. The time point here: newly diagnosed GD, antithyroid drugs for less than 3 months. Extracted PBMC RNA gave rise to the TCR library. Through Arm-PCR of CDR3 regions and iRepertoire HTBI primers, TCR beta libraries were built. MiXCR was run by TCRdb on the multiplex PCR reads, yielding one entry per CDR3 protein. The sample records about 380,000 distinct CDR3 sequences, around 15% being singletons. The sample in question was peripheral blood mononuclear cells (PBMCs), obtained at new diagnosis, from a patient treated with antithyroid drugs. The receptors shown here come from a female donor with Graves disease.

This clonotype came up many times. The chain is built from TRBV10-3 and TRBJ2-1; perhaps TRBD2 as D (5 bases). V lost 5 bases to trimming and J lost 4 bases, with 15 bases between them. The CDR3 sequence is 15 residues long. The germline gives CDR1 ENHRY, CDR2 SYGVKD. The CDR3 nucleotides read TGTGCCATCAGTCTTACTAGTTCCCAGTACAATGAGCAGTTCTTC. It encodes CAISLTSSQYNEQFF.

Concerning this clonotype: A much larger clone sits a single nucleotide away, making a read error possible. The chain carries TRBV6-2 or TRBV6-3 and TRBJ2-5; 7 nucleotides align to TRBD2. Trimming removed 8 bases from V and 3 bases from J; junction bases left unmatched: 12. Per germline, CDR1 MNHEY and CDR2 SVGEGT. This CDR3 contains 15 residues. The CDR3 region is CASLWVREPKETQYF. The DNA of the CDR3 is TGTGCCAGCCTCTGGGTGCGGGAGCCGAAAGAGACCCAGTACTTC.

This clonotype was seen only a few times. The chain is built from TRBV27 and TRBJ2-7; possible D gene TRBD1, 5 bases. CDR3 length: 19 residues. The V end lost 3 bases, the J end lost 5 bases, and 29 bases lay between the germline ends. The germline V gene has CDR1 MNHEY and CDR2 SMNVEV (reference sequence). Here the CDR3 reads CASSFRLSMGRVTVHEQYF. For the CDR3, the DNA is TGTGCCAGCAGTTTCAGGCTATCTATGGGCAGGGTGACGGTCCACGAGCAGTACTTC.

This clonotype was observed many times. The chain carries TRBV2 and TRBJ2-7; no firm D call. With 6 bases removed from V and 6 bases from J, the gap between germline ends came to 6 bases. This CDR3 has 10 amino acids. The germline CDR1 and CDR2 sequences are SNHLY and FYNNEI. CDR3 amino acids: CASRGGEQYF. The CDR3 coding sequence is TGTGCCAGCAGAGGTGGCGAGCAGTACTTC.

This clonotype was observed a single time. A much larger clonotype is one base distant, so this may be a read error. This chain links TRBV11-2 with TRBJ1-1, with 10 bases lining up with TRBD1. The CDR3 runs to 15 residues. Germline loops: CDR1 SGHAT, CDR2 FQNNGV. V lost 2 bases, J lost 1 base, and 1 base stayed unmatched. CDR3 protein: CASSLRDRGNTEAFF. CDR3 nucleotide sequence: TGTGCCAGCAGCTTAAGGGACAGGGGGAACACTGAAGCTTTCTTT.

The rearrangement joins TRBV2 to TRBJ1-2, with TRBD1 as a possible D gene (5 bases). Germline lookup yields CDR1 SNHLY and CDR2 FYNNEI. V was trimmed by 7 bases and J by 5 bases, leaving 14 bases between them. This CDR3 has 13 residues. CDR3 bases: TGTGCCAGCACCCTTGGAGGGGATTATGGCTACACCTTC. Protein product: CASTLGGDYGYTF.

The chain uses TRBV20-1 and TRBJ2-1; TRBD2 is a possible D gene (5 bases). The germline V gene encodes CDR1 DFQATT and CDR2 SNEGSKA (reference sequence). CDR3 length: 12 residues. The V end was cut by 6 bases, the J end by 10 bases, with 16 bases between. CDR3 in DNA: TGCAGTGCGCCCACCCCTCCGGGGGAGCAGTTCTTC. Protein sequence: CSAPTPPGEQFF.

The chain combines TRBV5-4 with TRBJ2-5; 9 bases line up with TRBD1. J lost 5 bases, V lost 3 bases, and 14 bases had no gene match. This CDR3 has 17 residues. Germline V CDR1 and CDR2: SGHNT, YYREEE (reference sequence). DNA for the CDR3: TGTGCCAGCAGCTACGCCGTTGGGACAGGGATCGGCGAGACCCAGTACTTC. It codes for CASSYAVGTGIGETQYF. The variable domain in full, with the rest retrieved from reference TRBV5-4 and TRBJ2-5, is ETGVTQSPTHLIKTRGQQVTLRCSSQSGHNTVSWYQQALGQGPQFIFQYYREEENGRGNFPPRFSGLQFPNYSSELNVNALELDDSALYLCASSYAVGTGIGETQYFGPGTRLLVL.

In its sample, this clonotype was seen once. V and J are TRBV20-1 and TRBJ1-5; D not certain. V lost 3 bases and J 1 base, leaving 10 bases between the germline ends. The CDR3 spans 14 residues. Looked up from germline, CDR1 is DFQATT and CDR2 is SNEGSKA (reference sequence). The CDR3 DNA follows: TGCAGTGCTAGGTTGGGTGTGAGCAATCAGCCCCAGCATTTT. It specifies CSARLGVSNQPQHF.

The V gene is TRBV7-2, the J gene TRBJ1-6; possible D gene TRBD1, 5 bases. Per germline, CDR1 SGHTA and CDR2 FQGNSA. Trimming shortened V by 4 bases and J by 7 bases, and 8 bases separated the two germline ends. The CDR3 has 13 amino acids. The CDR3 coding sequence is TGTGCCAGCAGCTCCCGACAGAATTCACCCCTCCACTTT. This encodes CASSSRQNSPLHF.

At least ten counts were recorded for this clonotype. This chain uses TRBV10-3 with TRBJ2-7; no reliable D call. This CDR3 is built from 15 residues. Trimming left V 0 bases short and J 2 bases short, with 11 bases between. Germline V lookup: CDR1 ENHRY, CDR2 SYGVKD. The CDR3 spells CAISESRRITYEQYF. The CDR3 DNA follows: TGTGCCATCAGTGAGTCGCGGCGGATTACCTACGAGCAGTACTTC.

Of note for this clonotype: At one end the junction does not follow the germline gene, possibly because of a read error. The chain combines TRBV7-2 with TRBJ2-4; 7 bases are a match to TRBD1. Gene TRBJ2-1 matches the end of the DNA better, so the J call may be wrong. This CDR3 contains 18 residues. In germline, CDR1 is SGHTA, CDR2 FQGNSA. Written as DNA, the CDR3 is TGTGCCAGCAGCTTAGGGCTTACAGGGGTTCCTTTCTACAATAAGCAGTTCTTC. Translating gives CASSLGLTGVPFYNKQFF.

The V call is TRBV7-9, the J call TRBJ1-2; D is ambiguous. The CDR3 has 19 residues. V was pared by 2 bases and J by 0 bases, with 22 bases between. Per germline, CDR1 SEHNR and CDR2 FQNEAQ (reference sequence). CDR3 residues: CASSLYSFAWTQTNYGYTF. Written as DNA, the CDR3 is TGTGCCAGCAGCTTATACAGTTTTGCTTGGACCCAAACTAACTATGGCTACACCTTC.

This clonotype has a count of ten or more. V and J are TRBV28 and TRBJ2-7; 8 bases map to TRBD2. The V gene's germline CDR1 is MDHEN and CDR2 SYDVKM. The CDR3 covers 15 residues. The J segment lost 2 bases and the V segment lost 4 bases, leaving 7 bases of the junction unmatched. Written as DNA, the CDR3 is TGTGCCAGCAGTTACAGCGGGGGTTTACCCTACGAGCAGTACTTC. As protein: CASSYSGGLPYEQYF.

The chain links TRBV4-1 to TRBJ1-5, with 8 bases fitting TRBD1. J was trimmed by 6 bases and V by 1 base; bases with no gene match: 5. The CDR3 loop spans 15 amino acids. The germline V gene has CDR1 MGHRA and CDR2 YSYEKL. The CDR3 DNA is TGCGCCAGCAGCCAAGCTCAGGGGGCTAGTCAGCCCCAGCATTTT. Its translation is CASSQAQGASQPQHF.

This clonotype has a handful of counts. A read error may produce the germline difference seen at one junction end. The rearrangement uses TRBV11-2 and TRBJ2-4, with a possible D match to TRBD2 (5 bases). CDR1 is SGHAT and CDR2 is FQNNGV in the germline V gene. CDR3 size: 11 residues. Here the CDR3 reads CASSQLELLFF. CDR3 nucleotide sequence: TGTGCCAGCAGCCAACTAGAATTGCTTTTCTTC. Full variable domain (outside the CDR3, taken from reference TRBV11-2 and TRBJ2-4): EAGVAQSPRYKIIEKRQSVAFWCNPISGHATLYWYQQILGQGPKLLIQFQNNGVVDDSQLPKDRFSAERLKGVDSTLKIQPAKLEDSAVYLCASSQLELLFFGAGTRLSVL.

This clonotype was observed a few times. Given a much more abundant clone one base away, this may be a read error. The CDR3 does not end in the conserved phenylalanine or tryptophan, so this is likely a read error. The chain employs TRBV7-2 and TRBJ2-1, with D perhaps matching TRBD2 (6 bases). V was trimmed by 7 bases and J by 5 bases, leaving 12 bases between them. The CDR3 has 13 amino acids. Germline CDR1 is SGHTA and CDR2 is FQGNSA. The CDR3 bases are TGTGCCAGCAATCTCGGGACTCACAATGAGCAGTTCTCC. It yields the protein CASNLGTHNEQFS.

The V call is TRBV29-1, the J call TRBJ2-7, with D perhaps matching TRBD1 or TRBD2 (5 bases each). Trimming removed 6 bases at V and 2 bases at J, with 11 bases between. The CDR3 totals 12 residues. The germline V gene has CDR1 SQVTM and CDR2 ANQGSEA. CDR3 residues: CSVGPNPYEQYF. CDR3 in DNA: TGCAGCGTGGGACCGAATCCCTACGAGCAGTACTTC.

This clonotype was seen ten or more times. This chain links TRBV2 with TRBJ2-1; 14 nucleotides match TRBD2. This CDR3 has 18 amino acids. In germline, CDR1 is SNHLY, CDR2 FYNNEI. J gave up 4 bases and V 8 bases, and 13 bases lay outside the gene matches. CDR3 loop: CASVSARLAGGRYNEQFF. For the CDR3, the DNA is TGTGCCAGCGTGTCGGCTAGACTAGCGGGGGGGCGATACAATGAGCAGTTCTTC. Filled out from reference TRBV2 and TRBJ2-1, the complete variable domain reads EPEVTQTPSHQVTQMGQEVILRCVPISNHLYFYWYRQILGQKVEFLVSFYNNEISEKSEIFDDQFSVERPDGSNFTLKIRSTKLEDSAMYFCASVSARLAGGRYNEQFFGPGTRLTVL.

This clonotype was recorded many times. The chain employs TRBV7-2 and TRBJ2-3; D is unresolved. This CDR3 is 13 amino acids long. The germline V gene has CDR1 SGHTA and CDR2 FQGNSA. Trimming left V 5 bases short and J 4 bases short, with 10 bases between. The CDR3 region is CASSQTRADTQYF. CDR3 in DNA: TGTGCCAGCAGCCAGACTCGCGCAGATACGCAGTATTTT. The whole variable domain, remainder taken from reference TRBV7-2 and TRBJ2-3, is GAGVSQSPSNKVTEKGKDVELRCDPISGHTALYWYRQSLGQGLEFLIYFQGNSAPDKSGLPSDRFSAERTGGSVSTLTIQRTQQEDSAVYLCASSQTRADTQYFGPGTRLTVL.

Concerning this clonotype: This may come from a read error, since a much larger clone is one base off. The V and J genes are TRBV6-1 and TRBJ1-5; 7 nucleotides align to TRBD1. This CDR3 has 14 residues. Germline CDR1 is MNHNS and CDR2 is SASEGT. V lost 6 bases, J lost 4 bases, and 6 bases stayed unmatched. DNA for the CDR3: TGTGCCAGCAGCGAGACAGGGAGAAATCAGCCCCAGCATTTT. This translates into CASSETGRNQPQHF.

This clonotype was detected many times. The chain combines TRBV6-1 with TRBJ2-7; D might be TRBD1 or TRBD2, each matching 5 bases. The CDR3 consists of 11 residues. Germline V gene lookup returns CDR1 MNHNS and CDR2 SASEGT. V was cut by 6 bases and J by 6 bases, with 9 bases left in between. The DNA for the CDR3 is TGTGCCAGCAGGGATGGGGGCGAGCAGTACTTC. Protein sequence: CASRDGGEQYF.

The chain combines TRBV2 with TRBJ2-4, with 7 bases aligning to TRBD1. Germline CDR1 reads SNHLY; CDR2 reads FYNNEI. After removal of 5 bases from V and 7 bases from J, the junction contained 5 bases not matched to a gene. The CDR3 consists of 13 residues. CDR3 nucleotides: TGTGCCAGCAGTAGGGGGCGGAGGAACATTCAGTACTTC. It translates to CASSRGRRNIQYF.

The chain couples TRBV6-2 or TRBV6-3 to TRBJ2-3; no definite D call. CDR1 is MNHEY, CDR2 SVGEGT, per germline. V dropped 2 bases and J dropped 5 bases, with 8 bases sitting between them. This CDR3 spans 13 amino acids. In nucleotides, the CDR3 is TGTGCCAGCAGTTACCGAGCTCTAGATACGCAGTATTTT. Translated, it gives CASSYRALDTQYF.

This clonotype was observed many times. This rearrangement joins TRBV11-2 to TRBJ1-1; the D is unclear. V was pared by 0 bases and J by 5 bases, with 13 bases between. Germline assignment: CDR1 SGHAT and CDR2 FQNNGV. This CDR3 comprises 15 residues. CDR3 sequence reads: CASSLDSTGMTEAFF. CDR3 sequence (DNA): TGTGCCAGCAGCTTAGACTCTACGGGGATGACTGAAGCTTTCTTT. The whole variable domain, filled in from reference TRBV11-2 and TRBJ1-1, reads EAGVAQSPRYKIIEKRQSVAFWCNPISGHATLYWYQQILGQGPKLLIQFQNNGVVDDSQLPKDRFSAERLKGVDSTLKIQPAKLEDSAVYLCASSLDSTGMTEAFFGQGTRLTVV.

This clonotype occurred many times. The chain recombines TRBV6-1 with TRBJ1-5, with 7 bases aligning to TRBD1. The CDR3 totals 17 residues. Germline-derived CDR1 and CDR2 are MNHNS and SASEGT. Trimming at V came to 4 bases and at J to 0 bases, leaving 9 bases not matched to a gene. CDR3 loop: CASSARRKGASNQPQHF. DNA for the CDR3: TGTGCCAGCAGTGCCCGAAGGAAGGGGGCTAGCAATCAGCCCCAGCATTTT.

This clonotype was seen repeatedly, ten times or more. The gene calls are TRBV7-3 and TRBJ2-1; the match to TRBD1 covers 7 bases. V shed 1 base, J shed 3 bases, and the junction held 0 bases outside the gene matches. CDR1 is SGHTA and CDR2 is FQGTGA in the germline V gene. The CDR3 extends over 14 amino acids. The CDR3 DNA reads TGTGCCAGCAGCTTAAGGACAGGCTACAATGAGCAGTTCTTC. The encoded protein is CASSLRTGYNEQFF.

This clonotype was recorded many times. The J gene is TRBJ1-2, the V gene TRBV12-3 or TRBV12-4; D is ambiguous. This CDR3 comprises 13 residues. V lost 3 bases to trimming and J lost 4 bases, with 9 bases between them. The CDR3 is CASSFRPPYGYTF. CDR3 coding DNA: TGTGCCAGCAGTTTTCGGCCTCCCTATGGCTACACCTTC.

This clonotype was detected many times. The rearrangement links TRBV2 to TRBJ1-5, with 9 bases lining up with TRBD1. The germline V gene encodes CDR1 SNHLY and CDR2 FYNNEI. V dropped 5 bases and J dropped 2; count of bases not matched to a gene: 7. CDR3 length equals 16 residues. The CDR3 loop is CASSKTGGAGNQPQHF. The CDR3 DNA sequence: TGTGCCAGCAGTAAAACAGGGGGCGCAGGCAATCAGCCCCAGCATTTT.